The 25 T cell receptor beta chains below come from one sample, sequenced in a study of Graves' ophthalmopathy and Graves' hyperthyroidism. Transcripts of RNA were the source for amplifying TCR beta CDR3 regions. Second-round multiplex PCR came after first-round RT-PCR with HTBI primers. TCRdb independently ran MiXCR on the multiplex PCR reads; one entry per CDR3 protein. This table holds approximately 700,000 distinct CDR3 sequences, roughly 40% found once. What was sequenced was peripheral blood. These receptors were taken from an adult man with Graves' ophthalmopathy.

The chain links TRBV12-3 or TRBV12-4 to TRBJ2-5; D perhaps matches TRBD1 (6 bases). This CDR3 spans 15 amino acids. V was shortened by 5 bases and J by 3 bases, with 16 bases between the two germline ends. The CDR3 nucleotides are TGTGCCAGCAGTACCGGGACATATGAAAAAGAGACCCAGTACTTC. Residues: CASSTGTYEKETQYF.

The V and J genes are TRBV5-5 and TRBJ1-1, with D maybe TRBD1 (6 bases). This CDR3 comprises 12 residues. The ends were cut back, 2 bases at V and 9 bases at J, with 11 bases in the middle. Per germline, CDR1 SGHKS and CDR2 YYEKEE (reference sequence). This CDR3 reads CASSLLTGQAFF. For the CDR3, the DNA is TGTGCCAGCAGCTTACTGACAGGACAAGCTTTCTTT.

The V call is TRBV19, the J call TRBJ1-5; possible D gene TRBD1, 5 bases. The CDR3 is 15 residues long. The V and J ends lost 5 bases and 0 bases respectively, with 11 bases between them. Germline V lookup: CDR1 LNHDA, CDR2 SQIVND (reference sequence). The CDR3 DNA follows: TGTGCCAGTAGTTCAAGGGGCACTAGCAATCAGCCCCAGCATTTT. Translating gives CASSSRGTSNQPQHF.

This clonotype was recorded many times. This chain joins TRBV20-1 and TRBJ1-5, with D perhaps TRBD1 (6 bases). Germline V lookup: CDR1 DFQATT, CDR2 SNEGSKA (reference sequence). This CDR3 spans 13 amino acids. V gave up 6 bases and J gave up 6 bases, with 15 bases separating them. This CDR3 reads CSARTQGSQPQHF. The CDR3 region has the DNA TGCAGTGCACGGACCCAGGGGTCTCAGCCCCAGCATTTT.

This clonotype was seen only a few times. The J gene is TRBJ1-4, the V gene TRBV20-1, with 7 positions matching TRBD1. V was clipped by 3 bases and J by 4 bases; unmatched bases: 11. The CDR3 covers 16 residues. Germline V lookup: CDR1 DFQATT, CDR2 SNEGSKA (reference sequence). The CDR3 here is CSASKEGAQGNEKLFF. The CDR3 DNA follows: TGCAGTGCTAGTAAAGAGGGGGCGCAGGGTAATGAAAAACTGTTTTTT.

This rearrangement joins TRBV4-1 to TRBJ2-7, with 9 nucleotides matching TRBD2. This CDR3 contains 15 residues. CDR1 and CDR2 from the germline V gene are MGHRA and YSYEKL. The junction had 4 bases not matched to a gene; V was cut back by 0 bases and J by 4 bases. In DNA form, the CDR3 reads TGCGCCAGCAGCCAAGATCCCACTAGCGGGTACGAGCAGTACTTC. This encodes CASSQDPTSGYEQYF.

This clonotype showed up many times. The CDR3 DNA reads TGTGCCAGCAGCCGGGACCACTCCTACGAGCAGTACTTC. Amino acids: CASSRDHSYEQYF. The V and J genes are TRBV7-2 and TRBJ2-7, with D tentatively TRBD1 or TRBD2 (5 bases each). Per germline, CDR1 SGHTA and CDR2 FQGNSA. Trimming took off 5 bases at V and 0 bases at J, with 8 bases between the two ends. The CDR3 consists of 13 residues.

This clonotype was recorded at least ten times. The rearrangement joins TRBV2 to TRBJ1-5; 9 bases align to TRBD1. The V gene's germline CDR1 is SNHLY and CDR2 FYNNEI. Trimming took 7 bases from V and 7 from J; bases not matched to a gene: 5. This CDR3 is 13 amino acids long. CDR3 sequence (DNA): TGTGCCAGCATCCGGGACAGGGACCAGCCCCAGCATTTT. Its protein product is CASIRDRDQPQHF.

Many counts were recorded for this clonotype. The chain joins TRBV13 to TRBJ1-1; unclear D gene. The CDR3 runs 15 residues. Looked up from germline, CDR1 is PRHDT and CDR2 is FYEKMQ (reference sequence). Trimming left V 0 bases short and J 2 bases short, with 10 bases between. The CDR3: CASSLGPSTNTEAFF. The CDR3 DNA follows: TGTGCCAGCAGCTTAGGTCCCAGCACAAACACTGAAGCTTTCTTT.

This clonotype was detected a few times. The chain couples TRBV24-1 to TRBJ2-7; D unclear. The germline gives CDR1 KGHDR, CDR2 SFDVKD. Trimming removed 1 base at V and 4 bases at J, with 1 base between. The CDR3 is 11 amino acids. The CDR3 sequence: CATSDLYEQYF. In DNA, the CDR3 is TGTGCCACCAGTGATTTATACGAGCAGTACTTC.

In the case of this clonotype: Given a much more abundant clone one base away, this may be a read error. The chain recombines TRBV10-3 with TRBJ1-5; no firm D call. The CDR3 is 10 residues long. Germline values: CDR1 ENHRY, CDR2 SYGVKD. Trimming pared 3 bases from V and 11 bases from J, leaving 5 bases between. CDR3 region: CAISEQTQHF. The CDR3 DNA reads TGTGCCATCAGTGAACAAACCCAGCATTTT.

This clonotype was detected once. The chain joins TRBV20-1 to TRBJ1-3, with 8 bases lining up with TRBD1. The CDR3 extends over 17 amino acids. V lost 2 bases and J lost 8; bases outside the gene matches: 17. Germline CDR1 is DFQATT and CDR2 is SNEGSKA (reference sequence). The CDR3, as DNA: TGCAGTGCTAGACCACTGACAGGGGTGTTGGAGGGCTACACCATATATTTT. Residues: CSARPLTGVLEGYTIYF.

In this sample, this clonotype turned up many times. V gene TRBV5-1 combines with J gene TRBJ1-2; 7 positions agree with TRBD1. This CDR3 is built from 16 residues. Unmatched junction bases numbered 9, after V lost 3 bases and J lost 1 base. The germline V gene encodes CDR1 SGHRS and CDR2 YFSETQ. In nucleotides, the CDR3 is TGCGCCAGCAGCTCGGACAGGAATACCGATAACTATGGCTACACCTTC. It encodes CASSSDRNTDNYGYTF.

This clonotype was recorded many times. The chain employs TRBV24-1 and TRBJ2-7; D is undetermined. Germline values: CDR1 KGHDR, CDR2 SFDVKD. V was shortened by 10 bases and J by 7 bases, with 22 bases between the two germline ends. The length of the CDR3 is 14 residues. CDR3 sequence reads: CATSEDSQPAEQYF. In DNA, the CDR3 is TGTGCCACTTCCGAGGATTCCCAGCCGGCGGAGCAGTACTTC.

About this clonotype itself: Germline is not matched at one junction end, which may reflect a read error. The chain uses TRBV7-3 and TRBJ1-1; TRBD1 might be the D (6 bases). This CDR3 contains 16 residues. CDR1 and CDR2 from the germline V gene are SGHTA and FQGTGA. The CDR3 protein is CASSQDPRGRDTEAFF. The CDR3 DNA reads TGCGCCAGCAGCCAAGATCCCAGGGGCAGAGACACTGAAGCTTTCTTT.

The rearrangement joins TRBV19 to TRBJ1-2; 7 positions match TRBD1. The length of the CDR3 is 15 residues. Germline-derived CDR1 and CDR2 are LNHDA and SQIVND (reference sequence). V gave up 6 bases and J gave up 2 bases; unmatched junction bases: 9. CDR3 protein: CASSPGQSQNYGYTF. CDR3 nucleotides: TGTGCCAGTAGCCCGGGACAGTCCCAGAACTATGGCTACACCTTC.

This clonotype has more than one count but fewer than ten. V usage is TRBV5-6 and J usage is TRBJ1-1, with 12 bases matching TRBD1. CDR1 is SGHDT, CDR2 YYEEEE, per germline. The CDR3 runs to 13 residues. Losses at the gene ends were 3 bases for V and 7 bases for J; bases not matched to a gene: 1. The CDR3 loop reads CASSWDRGREAFF. The CDR3, as DNA: TGTGCCAGCAGCTGGGACAGGGGGCGTGAAGCTTTCTTT.

The CDR3 region has the DNA TGTGCCAGCAGCCCATATTGGGGGCGAGGGGATGAAAAACTGTTTTTT. It encodes CASSPYWGRGDEKLFF. V is TRBV7-9 and J is TRBJ1-4; a weak D match, TRBD1 (6 bases). Germline V gives CDR1 SEHNR, CDR2 FQNEAQ (reference sequence). Trimming pared 5 bases from V and 6 bases from J, leaving 19 bases between. The CDR3 is 16 residues long.

The chain couples TRBV5-5 to TRBJ2-6; D tentatively reads TRBD1 or TRBD2 (6 bases each). CDR3 length equals 16 residues. Germline loops: CDR1 SGHKS, CDR2 YYEKEE (reference sequence). The V end was cut by 4 bases, the J end by 2 bases, with 13 bases between. The CDR3 region has the DNA TGTGCCAGCAGCGCCATGGGGGGCCCTGGGGCCAACGTCCTGACTTTC. Its protein product is CASSAMGGPGANVLTF.

There are many counts of this clonotype. Since a much larger clone is just one base distant, this may be a read error. The chain couples TRBV15 to TRBJ1-2, with 9 bases aligning to TRBD1. Germline lookup yields CDR1 LNHNV and CDR2 YYDKDF (reference sequence). The CDR3 is made up of 15 amino acids. V shed 3 bases, J shed 8 bases, and the junction held 10 bases outside the gene matches. The CDR3 nucleotides are TGTGCCACCAGCAGCCGACCCTGGACAGGGGACGGCTACACCTTC. Translation: CATSSRPWTGDGYTF.

There are many counts of this clonotype. The rearrangement joins TRBV9 to TRBJ1-1; maybe TRBD1 (5 bases). Between the trimmed V and J ends, which lost 2 bases and 3 bases, there was a span of 11 bases. Looked up from germline, CDR1 is SGDLS and CDR2 is YYNGEE. This CDR3 region has 14 residues. The CDR3 is CASSVRWGDTEAFF. The CDR3 DNA reads TGTGCCAGCAGCGTCAGGTGGGGGGACACTGAAGCTTTCTTT.

This chain links TRBV10-3 with TRBJ2-6; TRBD1 is a possible D gene (5 bases). The germline V gene encodes CDR1 ENHRY and CDR2 SYGVKD. Trimming shortened V by 7 bases and J by 0 bases, and 10 bases separated the two germline ends. The CDR3 spans 15 residues. The CDR3 DNA is TGTGCCATCAAAACAGGAGACTCTGGGGCCAACGTCCTGACTTTC. Amino acids: CAIKTGDSGANVLTF.

This clonotype has a handful of counts. One junction end disagrees with the germline gene, perhaps due to a read error. The rearrangement joins TRBV10-3 to TRBJ2-7; D ambiguous. The germline V gene has CDR1 ENHRY and CDR2 SYGVKD. This CDR3 spans 14 amino acids. The CDR3 loop is CASSRRSDSYEQYF. The DNA for the CDR3 is TGTGCCAGCAGTAGACGTAGTGACTCCTACGAGCAGTACTTC.

The chain recombines TRBV19 with TRBJ2-5; possibly TRBD1 or TRBD2 for D (5 bases each). CDR1 and CDR2 (germline): LNHDA, SQIVND (reference sequence). Trimming stripped 2 bases from V and 0 bases from J, with 13 bases between. This CDR3 contains 16 residues. CDR3 bases: TGTGCCAGTAGTATAATCCCGGGACCAAACCAAGAGACCCAGTACTTC. This gives the protein CASSIIPGPNQETQYF.

This rearrangement joins TRBV19 to TRBJ2-2; D unresolved. This CDR3 has 12 residues. Germline lookup yields CDR1 LNHDA and CDR2 SQIVND (reference sequence). V lost 7 bases, J lost 6 bases, and 9 bases lay in between. CDR3 protein: CASTEVAGELFF. CDR3 DNA: TGTGCCAGTACCGAGGTCGCCGGGGAGCTGTTTTTT.